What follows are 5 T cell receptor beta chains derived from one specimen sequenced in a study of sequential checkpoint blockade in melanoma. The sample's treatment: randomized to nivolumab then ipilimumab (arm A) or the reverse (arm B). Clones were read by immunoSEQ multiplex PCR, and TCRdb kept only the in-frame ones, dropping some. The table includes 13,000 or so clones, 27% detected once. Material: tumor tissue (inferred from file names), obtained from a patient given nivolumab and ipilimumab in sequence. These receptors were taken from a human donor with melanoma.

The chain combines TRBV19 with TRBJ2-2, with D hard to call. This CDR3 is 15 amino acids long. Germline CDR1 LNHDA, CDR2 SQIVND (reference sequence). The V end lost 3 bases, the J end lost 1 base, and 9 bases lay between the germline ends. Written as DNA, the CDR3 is TGTGCCAGTAGTATTAACAGCAAGAACACCGGGGAGCTGTTTTTT. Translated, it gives CASSINSKNTGELFF.

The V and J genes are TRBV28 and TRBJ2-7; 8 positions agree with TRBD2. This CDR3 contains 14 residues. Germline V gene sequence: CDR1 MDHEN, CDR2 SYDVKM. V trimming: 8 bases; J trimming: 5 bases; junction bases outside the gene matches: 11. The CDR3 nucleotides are TGTGCCAGCGAGCCAGCGGGAGACGTCCACGAGCAGTACTTC. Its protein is CASEPAGDVHEQYF.

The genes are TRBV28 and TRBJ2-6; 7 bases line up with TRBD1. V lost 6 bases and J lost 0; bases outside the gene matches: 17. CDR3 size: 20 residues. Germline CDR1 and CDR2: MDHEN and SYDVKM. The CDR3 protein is CASSTYQADRDHSGANVLTF. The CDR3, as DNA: TGTGCCAGCAGCACTTACCAGGCTGACAGGGACCACTCTGGGGCCAACGTCCTGACTTTC.

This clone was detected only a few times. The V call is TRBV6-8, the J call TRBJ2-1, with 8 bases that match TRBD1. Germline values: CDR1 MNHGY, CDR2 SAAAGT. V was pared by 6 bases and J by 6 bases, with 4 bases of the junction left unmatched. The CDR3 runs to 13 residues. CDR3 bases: TGTGCCAGCAGGATCGGGACAGGCAATGAGCAGTTCTTC. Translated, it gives CASRIGTGNEQFF.

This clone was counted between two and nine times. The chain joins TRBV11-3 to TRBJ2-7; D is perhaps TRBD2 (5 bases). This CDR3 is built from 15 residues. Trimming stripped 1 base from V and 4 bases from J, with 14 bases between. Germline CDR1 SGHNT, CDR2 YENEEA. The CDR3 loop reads CASSLGSGSGYEQYF. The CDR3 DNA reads TGTGCCAGCAGCTTAGGCAGCGGTTCGGGTTACGAGCAGTACTTC.